These 18 T cell receptor beta chains originate from one sample sequenced in a study of T cells in localized non-small cell lung cancer. TCRdb keeps only in-frame clones here, not all; method: immunoSEQ multiplex PCR. The sample yields some 36,000 clones, roughly 89% seen once. Sequences were derived from peripheral blood mononuclear cells, sampled before any cancer treatment. All receptors come from a male donor aged 60 or over with stage II lung adenocarcinoma.

This clone was counted between two and nine times. The chain is built from TRBV18 and TRBJ1-4, with 8 bases lining up with TRBD1. Germline V gene lookup returns CDR1 KGHSH and CDR2 LQKENI. Trimming took 4 bases from V and 7 from J; bases not matched to a gene: 2. The CDR3 has 13 residues. The CDR3 reads CASSRDRGEKLFF. CDR3 bases: TGTGCCAGCTCACGCGACAGGGGTGAAAAACTGTTTTTT.

This CDR3 reads CASSEGQWGYTF. For the CDR3, the DNA is TGTGCCAGCAGTGAGGGACAGTGGGGCTACACCTTC. The gene calls are TRBV6-1 and TRBJ1-2; 7 positions match TRBD1. Germline-derived CDR1 and CDR2 are MNHNS and SASEGT. Trimming took 3 bases from V and 8 from J; bases not matched to a gene: 3. The CDR3 is 12 residues long.

V usage is TRBV23-1 and J usage is TRBJ2-1, with TRBD1 as a possible D gene (6 bases). TRBV23-1 is an ORF; its function is uncertain. Deletions cut 4 bases from V and 9 bases from J, with 13 bases between. The CDR3 contains 13 residues. The CDR3 reads CASSPASRGEQFF. The DNA of the CDR3 is TGCGCCAGCAGTCCGGCTAGCAGGGGTGAGCAGTTCTTC.

For this clone: Other DNA sequences in this specimen translate into the identical CDR3. This chain joins TRBV5-6 and TRBJ2-2; TRBD1 or TRBD2 may be the D gene (5 bases each). CDR3 length equals 15 residues. Germline CDR1 SGHDT, CDR2 YYEEEE. Trimming took off 0 bases at V and 0 bases at J, with 6 bases between the two ends. As DNA, the CDR3 is TGTGCCAGCAGCTTGGGGGGGACGAACACCGGGGAGCTGTTTTTT. Protein: CASSLGGTNTGELFF.

V and J are TRBV6-5 and TRBJ2-7; D is unresolved. Germline lookup yields CDR1 MNHEY and CDR2 SVGAGI. Between the trimmed V and J ends, which lost 10 bases and 2 bases, there was a span of 18 bases. CDR3 length: 14 amino acids. As DNA, the CDR3 is TGTGCCATCGGTAGGAGTTACACCCCCTACGAGCAGTACTTC. Protein product: CAIGRSYTPYEQYF.

The rearrangement joins TRBV19 to TRBJ2-6; D is possibly TRBD2 (6 bases). The CDR3 extends over 19 amino acids. V shed 5 bases and J shed 0 bases, with 20 bases lying between them. Germline CDR1 reads LNHDA; CDR2 reads SQIVND (reference sequence). CDR3 nucleotides: TGTGCCAGTAGTTCCAGAAGAGACAGCGGGCTCTCTGGGGCCAACGTCCTGACTTTC. Amino acids: CASSSRRDSGLSGANVLTF.

J is TRBJ2-2 and V is TRBV7-9, with 7 bases fitting TRBD1. This CDR3 contains 15 residues. J gave up 3 bases and V 2 bases, and 3 bases lay outside the gene matches. Germline V CDR1 and CDR2: SEHNR, FQNEAQ (reference sequence). CDR3: CASSLLQGHTGELFF. CDR3 coding DNA: TGTGCCAGCAGCTTATTACAGGGGCACACCGGGGAGCTGTTTTTT.

The chain has TRBV4-1 and TRBJ2-2; 7 bases agree with TRBD2. V gave up 2 bases and J gave up 4 bases; unmatched junction bases: 4. The length of the CDR3 is 15 residues. CDR1 is MGHRA, CDR2 YSYEKL, per germline. The CDR3 DNA reads as TGCGCCAGCAGCCAAACGGGGGGACTCACCGGGGAGCTGTTTTTT. Amino acids: CASSQTGGLTGELFF.

The gene calls are TRBV30 and TRBJ1-1; D might be TRBD1 (5 bases). Germline V lookup: CDR1 GTSNPN, CDR2 SVGIG (reference sequence). Trimming removed 4 bases at V and 0 bases at J, with 12 bases between. The CDR3 consists of 14 residues. The chain's CDR3 is CAWTRDGLNTEAFF. CDR3 DNA sequence: TGTGCCTGGACCAGGGACGGACTGAACACTGAAGCTTTCTTT.

This sequence joins TRBV19 and TRBJ2-2; 10 bases align to TRBD2. Germline V gene sequence: CDR1 LNHDA, CDR2 SQIVND (reference sequence). The CDR3 consists of 15 residues. The V gene end was trimmed by 7 bases and the J gene end by 4 bases; junction bases not matched to a gene: 6. For the CDR3, the DNA is TGTGCCAGTAATTCAGCGGGAGGGTTCACCGGGGAGCTGTTTTTT. It codes for CASNSAGGFTGELFF.

This sequence joins TRBV7-2 and TRBJ2-5; D remains ambiguous. The CDR3 is 13 residues long. V gave up 1 base and J gave up 4 bases, with 7 bases separating them. Per the germline V gene, CDR1 is SGHTA and CDR2 is FQGNSA. The CDR3 DNA reads as TGTGCCAGCAGCTTAGGTATGGGAGAGACCCAGTACTTC. This codes for CASSLGMGETQYF.

This clone was seen a handful of times. CDR3 loop: CAISEYRLAGPSEQYF. The DNA of the CDR3 is TGTGCCATCAGTGAGTACCGACTAGCGGGGCCCTCCGAGCAGTACTTC. The V gene is TRBV10-3, the J gene TRBJ2-7; 11 nucleotides agree with TRBD2. Trimming at V came to 1 base and at J to 6 bases, leaving 8 bases not matched to a gene. Germline V lookup: CDR1 ENHRY, CDR2 SYGVKD. This CDR3 spans 16 amino acids.

V usage is TRBV5-1 and J usage is TRBJ1-1; D is possibly TRBD1 (6 bases). Deletions cut 4 bases from V and 6 bases from J, with 13 bases between. CDR1 is SGHRS, CDR2 YFSETQ, per germline. This CDR3 comprises 13 residues. CDR3 nucleotides: TGCGCCAGCAGCGGAGGGGGGGACGCTGAAGCTTTCTTT. The encoded protein is CASSGGGDAEAFF.

The V gene is TRBV7-8, the J gene TRBJ2-2; D is undetermined. CDR1 is SGHVS and CDR2 is FQNEAQ in the germline V gene. V lost 1 base, J lost 9 bases, and 12 bases lay in between. The CDR3 has 14 residues. DNA of the CDR3: TGTGCCAGCAGCTTAGTCCGCCTTGGGAGGGAGCTGTTTTTT. Its translation is CASSLVRLGRELFF. Based on the CDR3 plus reference TRBV7-8 and TRBJ2-2, the full variable domain is GAGVSQSPRYKVAKRGQDVALRCDPISGHVSLFWYQQALGQGPEFLTYFQNEAQLDKSGLPSDRFFAERPEGSVSTLKIQRTQQEDSAVYLCASSLVRLGRELFFGEGSRLTVL.

This chain joins TRBV15 and TRBJ2-3; D remains unclear. The CDR3 loop spans 15 amino acids. Per the germline V gene, CDR1 is LNHNV and CDR2 is YYDKDF (reference sequence). Trimming stripped 0 bases from V and 2 bases from J, with 9 bases between. The CDR3 loop reads CATSREAGDTDTQYF. The CDR3, as DNA: TGTGCCACCAGCAGAGAGGCAGGAGACACAGATACGCAGTATTTT.

The V and J genes are TRBV19 and TRBJ1-4, with 7 bases that match TRBD1. The trim removed 6 bases at V and 14 bases at J, leaving 6 bases unmatched. CDR1 LNHDA and CDR2 SQIVND come from the germline V gene (reference sequence). The CDR3 covers 11 residues. CDR3 amino acids: CASRWTGPLFF. The CDR3 DNA follows: TGTGCCAGTAGGTGGACAGGTCCCCTGTTTTTT.

This chain uses TRBV5-1 with TRBJ2-7; 9 positions agree with TRBD1. This CDR3 region has 14 residues. After removal of 4 bases from V and 6 bases from J, the junction contained 8 bases not matched to a gene. The V gene's germline CDR1 is SGHRS and CDR2 YFSETQ. The CDR3 reads CASSTGQGTVEQYF. Here the CDR3 DNA reads TGCGCCAGCAGCACCGGACAGGGGACGGTCGAGCAGTACTTC.

The chain joins TRBV2 to TRBJ1-1, with D possibly matching TRBD1 (6 bases). Germline values: CDR1 SNHLY, CDR2 FYNNEI. V dropped 7 bases and J dropped 4 bases, with 22 bases sitting between them. This CDR3 has 16 residues. CDR3 DNA: TGTGCCAGCACCCCTTTGGGGGGCTATGGGTCCACTGAAGCTTTCTTT. This translates into CASTPLGGYGSTEAFF.